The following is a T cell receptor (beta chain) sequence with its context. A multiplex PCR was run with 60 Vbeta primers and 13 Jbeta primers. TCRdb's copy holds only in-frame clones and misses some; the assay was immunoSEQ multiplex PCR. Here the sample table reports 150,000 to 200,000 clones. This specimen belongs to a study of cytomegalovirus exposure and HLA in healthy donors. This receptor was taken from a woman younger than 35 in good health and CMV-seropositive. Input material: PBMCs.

The CDR3 loop is CASSLGGLAGGLYNEQFF. DNA for the CDR3: TGCGCCAGCAGCTTGGGAGGACTAGCGGGGGGGCTTTACAATGAGCAGTTCTTC. V gene TRBV5-1 combines with J gene TRBJ2-1; 15 positions match TRBD2. The CDR3 length is 18 residues. V shed 0 bases, J shed 4 bases, and the junction held 5 bases outside the gene matches. From germline, CDR1 is SGHRS and CDR2 YFSETQ.